The rows below give T cell receptor beta chains drawn from one sample of a study of T cell responses to AZD1222 COVID-19 vaccine. The assay was immunoSEQ multiplex PCR, and TCRdb's table has in-frame clones only and misses some. This repertoire shows 150,000 or so clones, over 90% found once; its top ten account for just over 5%. The sequenced sample was peripheral blood, obtained on day 0 of AZD1222 vaccination. The receptors come from an adult in good health. CDR3s include the opening cysteine and the closing phenylalanine or tryptophan. Each record gives: D gene, clone size, V gene, J gene, CDR3 DNA, CDR3 protein. The D gene is left open where the match is weak. Expanded clones are given a class, and other clones once, few, many or no size at all.

NA,NA,TRBV10-3,TRBJ2-3,TGTGCCATCAGTGAGGATCGCACAGATACGCAGTATTTT,CAISEDRTDTQYF
TRBD2,NA,TRBV5-1,TRBJ2-1,TGCGCCAGCAGCCCACAACTAGCGGTCTACAATGAGCAGTTCTTC,CASSPQLAVYNEQFF
TRBD1,NA,TRBV3-1/TRBV3-2,TRBJ1-6,TGTGCCAGCAGCCAAGAACCCCAGGGGGTCGGTTCACCCCTCCACTTT,CASSQEPQGVGSPLHF
NA,NA,TRBV19,TRBJ1-1,TGTGCCAGTAGTATGGGCAGAGAGAACACTGAAGCTTTCTTT,CASSMGRENTEAFF
NA,NA,TRBV2,TRBJ2-5,TGTGCCAGCACGGGGGCAGAAGAGACCCAGTACTTC,CASTGAEETQYF
NA,NA,TRBV19,TRBJ2-7,TGTGCCAGCGCTCGGGCCAACTCCTACGAGCAGTACTTC,CASARANSYEQYF
TRBD2,NA,TRBV2,TRBJ2-1,TGTGCCAACCAGCCATTGGGACTAGCTCACAATGAGCAGTTCTTC,CANQPLGLAHNEQFF
TRBD2,NA,TRBV2,TRBJ2-7,TGTGCCAGCAGTCTTAGCGGGGGGAGCTCCTACGAGCAGTACTTC,CASSLSGGSSYEQYF
NA,NA,TRBV6-5,TRBJ2-1,TGTGCCAGCATGGTCCTTAGTTCCTACAATGAGCAGTTCTTC,CASMVLSSYNEQFF
NA,NA,TRBV12-3/TRBV12-4,TRBJ2-1,TGTGCCAGCAGTCAACTAGCCTATGAGCAGTTCTTC,CASSQLAYEQFF
NA,once,TRBV6-5,TRBJ1-1,TGTGCCAGCAGTTACCCCGACAGTAACACTGAAGCTTTCTTT,CASSYPDSNTEAFF
NA,NA,TRBV9,TRBJ1-2,TGTGCCAGCAGCCGGGAGACGGGGAGCTATGGCTACACCTTC,CASSRETGSYGYTF
NA,NA,TRBV5-1,TRBJ1-1,TGCGCCAGCAGCGCCCCTCTGGGGGGGTTCACTGAAGCTTTCTTT,CASSAPLGGFTEAFF
NA,NA,TRBV19,TRBJ1-4,TGTGCCAGTAGTATGTGGCAGAATGAAAAACTGTTTTTT,CASSMWQNEKLFF
NA,NA,TRBV27,TRBJ1-4,TGTGCCAGCAGTTTACGAGACAGCTATAATGAAAAACTGTTTTTT,CASSLRDSYNEKLFF
NA,NA,TRBV5-5,TRBJ1-2,TGTGCCAGCAGCTTGTCCAGATATAACTATGGCTACACCTTC,CASSLSRYNYGYTF
NA,few,TRBV30,TRBJ1-5,TGTGCCTGGAGTGTAGGGCACCAGGCTCAGCCCCAGCATTTT,CAWSVGHQAQPQHF
NA,NA,TRBV7-2,TRBJ1-2,TGTGCCAGCAGCTTAGTTGGGGGGGCCGGCTATGGCTACACCTTC,CASSLVGGAGYGYTF
NA,NA,TRBV4-1,TRBJ2-5,TGCGCCAGCAGCCAATGGGCCCAAGAGACCCAGTACTTC,CASSQWAQETQYF
TRBD2,NA,TRBV4-1,TRBJ2-5,TGCGCCAGCAGCCAAGAGGGGAGCGGGAGGGCCCGGGAGACCCAGTACTTC,CASSQEGSGRARETQYF
TRBD1,once,TRBV29-1,TRBJ1-2,TGCAGCGTTGAAGGGACAGGGAACTATGGCTACACCTTC,CSVEGTGNYGYTF
NA,few,TRBV5-1,TRBJ2-7,TGCGCCAGCAGCTTGTCAGGGGCGGATGGTTACGAGCAGTACTTC,CASSLSGADGYEQYF
NA,NA,TRBV9,TRBJ1-1,TGTGCCAGCAGCGAAACAGGGTTGAACACTGAAGCTTTCTTT,CASSETGLNTEAFF
NA,NA,TRBV10-3,TRBJ2-3,TGTGCCATCAGTGGGACAGTTGTCACAGATACGCAGTATTTT,CAISGTVVTDTQYF
TRBD1,NA,TRBV6-1,TRBJ1-2,TGTGCCAGCAGTGAGCCAGGGGGCTATGGCTACACCTTC,CASSEPGGYGYTF
NA,NA,TRBV30,TRBJ2-3,TGTGCCTGGAGTGTCGGGGGAGGTAATACAGATACGCAGTATTTT,CAWSVGGGNTDTQYF
NA,NA,TRBV3-1/TRBV3-2,TRBJ1-1,TGTGCCAGCAGCCAAGACCCAGGGGACACTGAAGCTTTCTTT,CASSQDPGDTEAFF
NA,NA,TRBV18,TRBJ1-5,TGTGCCAGCTCCCGAACCTCGGGCAATCAGCCCCAGCATTTT,CASSRTSGNQPQHF
TRBD1,once,TRBV29-1,TRBJ1-2,TGCAGCGCCGTCGGGGACAGGCCTAACTATGGCTACACCTTC,CSAVGDRPNYGYTF
NA,NA,TRBV14,TRBJ1-3,TGTGCCAGCAGCCGGAGGGGTCCTGGAAACACCATATATTTT,CASSRRGPGNTIYF
NA,NA,TRBV5-1,TRBJ2-1,TGCGCCAGCAGAGAACTAGCCGGTCACAATGAGCAGTTCTTC,CASRELAGHNEQFF
TRBD1,NA,TRBV4-1,TRBJ2-3,TGCGCCAGCAGCCAAGATGTCCCGATACAGGGGCGGGCAGATACGCAGTATTTT,CASSQDVPIQGRADTQYF
NA,NA,TRBV20-1,TRBJ1-2,TGCAGTGCTGGAACCGAATATGGCTACACCTTC,CSAGTEYGYTF
NA,NA,TRBV2,TRBJ2-1,TGTGCCAGCAGTCGATCTAGCGTCGAGCCCTACAATGAGCAGTTCTTC,CASSRSSVEPYNEQFF
TRBD2,NA,TRBV15,TRBJ2-1,TGTGCCACCAGCAGGTCTAGCGGGTCTTACAATGAGCAGTTCTTC,CATSRSSGSYNEQFF
TRBD2,NA,TRBV5-1,TRBJ2-7,TGCGCCAGCAGCCCGACTAGCCGGGAGCAGTACTTC,CASSPTSREQYF
NA,once,TRBV18,TRBJ2-1,TGTGCCAGCTCACCAGTGTCCAGTTCCTACAATGAGCAGTTCTTC,CASSPVSSSYNEQFF
NA,NA,TRBV3-1/TRBV3-2,TRBJ2-6,TGTGCCAGCAGCCAAGATCAAGTCAACGTCCTGACTTTC,CASSQDQVNVLTF
NA,NA,TRBV2,TRBJ1-2,TGTGCCAGCAGTCAAAGGGGGGGATTCGGTAACTATGGCTACACCTTC,CASSQRGGFGNYGYTF
NA,NA,TRBV18,TRBJ2-1,TGTGCCAGCTCACCAGCCGGGATCCCAGCAGGGGAGCAGTTCTTC,CASSPAGIPAGEQFF
TRBD2,NA,TRBV6-5,TRBJ2-1,TGTGCCAGCAGTCTTACTTTCGGGAGGGATCGTGAGCAGTTCTTC,CASSLTFGRDREQFF
NA,NA,TRBV27,TRBJ1-5,TGTGCCAGCAGTTTTAGGGCTTATTCGAAGCCCCAGCATTTT,CASSFRAYSKPQHF
NA,medium-sized,TRBV6-2/TRBV6-3,TRBJ2-7,TGTGCCAGCAGTTACTCGATTTTGGGAGGCGAGCAGTACTTC,CASSYSILGGEQYF
TRBD1,NA,TRBV10-3,TRBJ2-1,TGTGCCATCAGTGAGTCGATGGACAGGGGTAATGAGCAGTTCTTC,CAISESMDRGNEQFF
TRBD1,once,TRBV10-1,TRBJ2-7,TGCGCCAGCAGTCCCCGGACAGGGGGCTACGAGCAGTACTTC,CASSPRTGGYEQYF
TRBD1,NA,TRBV3-1/TRBV3-2,TRBJ1-5,TGTGCCAGCAGCTCCGGGACAGGGGACAATCAGCCCCAGCATTTT,CASSSGTGDNQPQHF
TRBD1,NA,TRBV19,TRBJ1-4,TGTGCCAGTGCCCAGGGGACAGGGGATGAAAAACTGTTTTTT,CASAQGTGDEKLFF
TRBD1,NA,TRBV5-1,TRBJ1-1,TGCGCCAGCAGCCGCCGACAGGGTAAGGACACTGAAGCTTTCTTT,CASSRRQGKDTEAFF
TRBD1,once,TRBV4-1,TRBJ1-2,TGCGCCAGCAGCCAAGGGGGTCAGGGGGCGTCCTATGGCTACACCTTC,CASSQGGQGASYGYTF
NA,NA,TRBV11-3,TRBJ2-7,TGTGCCAGCAGCCATGGACGGGGCTACGAGCAGTACTTC,CASSHGRGYEQYF
NA,once,TRBV5-1,TRBJ2-7,TGCGCCAGCAGCTTGGCTGTAAGGTCAATCGGATACGAGCAGTACTTC,CASSLAVRSIGYEQYF
NA,NA,TRBV7-9,TRBJ2-1,TGTGCCAGCAGCTTGGGCTGGAACAATGAGCAGTTCTTC,CASSLGWNNEQFF
TRBD2,NA,TRBV9,TRBJ2-1,TGTGCCAGCAGCCCCTCTCCTGGACTAGTGGGTAATGAGCAGTTCTTC,CASSPSPGLVGNEQFF